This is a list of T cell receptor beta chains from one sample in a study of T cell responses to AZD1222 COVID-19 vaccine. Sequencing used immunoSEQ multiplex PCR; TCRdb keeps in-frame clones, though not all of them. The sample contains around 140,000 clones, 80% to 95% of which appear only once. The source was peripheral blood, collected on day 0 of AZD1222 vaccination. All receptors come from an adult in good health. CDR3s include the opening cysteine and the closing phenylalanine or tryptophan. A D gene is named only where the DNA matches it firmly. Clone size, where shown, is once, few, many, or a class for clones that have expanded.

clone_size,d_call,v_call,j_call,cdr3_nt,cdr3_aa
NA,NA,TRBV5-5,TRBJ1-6,TGTGCCAGCAGCTTTGGAGGAGCCGGGGGCTATAATTCACCCCTCCACTTT,CASSFGGAGGYNSPLHF
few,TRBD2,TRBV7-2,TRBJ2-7,TGTGCCAGCAGCTTTCTAGCGGGAGGAACCTACGAGCAGTACTTC,CASSFLAGGTYEQYF
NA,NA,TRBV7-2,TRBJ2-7,TGTGCCAGCAGCCTCCTCGGAGGGGCGGGCGAGCAGTACTTC,CASSLLGGAGEQYF
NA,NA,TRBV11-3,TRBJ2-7,TGTGCCAGCAGCTTAGAAGAAGGCCACGAGCAGTACTTC,CASSLEEGHEQYF
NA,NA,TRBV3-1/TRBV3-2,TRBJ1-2,TGTGCCAGCAGCCGGCGGAGGTCGGGGGCTTACTATGGCTACACCTTC,CASSRRRSGAYYGYTF
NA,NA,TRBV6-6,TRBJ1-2,TGTGCCAGCAGTTACTCGACGGTACCAACAGGGTATGGCTACACCTTC,CASSYSTVPTGYGYTF
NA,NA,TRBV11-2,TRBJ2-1,TGTGCCAGCAGCTTAGTCGGGGGGCCCAATGAGCAGTTCTTC,CASSLVGGPNEQFF
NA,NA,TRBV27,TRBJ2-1,TGTGCCAGCGCCAGGGGCGAATCCAATGAGCAGTTCTTC,CASARGESNEQFF
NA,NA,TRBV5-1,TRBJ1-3,TGCGCCAGCAGCCCCAACATCCCCTCTGGAAACACCATATATTTT,CASSPNIPSGNTIYF
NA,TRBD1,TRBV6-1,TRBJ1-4,TGTGCCAGCAGTGCTTTTACAGGGGGAACTAATGAAAAACTGTTTTTT,CASSAFTGGTNEKLFF
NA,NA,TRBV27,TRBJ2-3,TGTGCCAGCAGCCGACCGGGGAGCTTGGATACGCAGTATTTT,CASSRPGSLDTQYF
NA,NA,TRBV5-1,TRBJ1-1,TGCGCCAGCAGCTTGGTTGGTCGCATGAACACTGAAGCTTTCTTT,CASSLVGRMNTEAFF
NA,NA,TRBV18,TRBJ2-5,TGTGCCAGCTCACCAGATAAGGGGATACAAGAGACCCAGTACTTC,CASSPDKGIQETQYF
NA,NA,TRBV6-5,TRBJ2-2,TGTGCCAGCAAGTCGGTTTGGAACACCGGGGAGCTGTTTTTT,CASKSVWNTGELFF
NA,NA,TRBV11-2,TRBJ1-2,TGTGCCAGCAGCTTAGGGGGGACGGTCTATGGCTACACCTTC,CASSLGGTVYGYTF
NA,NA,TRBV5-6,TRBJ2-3,TGTGCCAGCAGCTTGGCGGGAACCACAGATACGCAGTATTTT,CASSLAGTTDTQYF
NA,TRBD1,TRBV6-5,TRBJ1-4,TGTGCCAGCAGTTCCCGGGACAGGAGACTGTTTTTT,CASSSRDRRLFF
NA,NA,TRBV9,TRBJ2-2,TGTGCCAGCAGCGCGAGCAGGCTGAACACCGGGGAGCTGTTTTTT,CASSASRLNTGELFF
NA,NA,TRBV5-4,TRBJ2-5,TGTGCCAGCAGCTTAACGTGGCCCACGGAGACCCAGTACTTC,CASSLTWPTETQYF
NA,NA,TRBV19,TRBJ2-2,TGTGCCAGTAGTATCGGACAGCCAACGAACACCGGGGAGCTGTTTTTT,CASSIGQPTNTGELFF